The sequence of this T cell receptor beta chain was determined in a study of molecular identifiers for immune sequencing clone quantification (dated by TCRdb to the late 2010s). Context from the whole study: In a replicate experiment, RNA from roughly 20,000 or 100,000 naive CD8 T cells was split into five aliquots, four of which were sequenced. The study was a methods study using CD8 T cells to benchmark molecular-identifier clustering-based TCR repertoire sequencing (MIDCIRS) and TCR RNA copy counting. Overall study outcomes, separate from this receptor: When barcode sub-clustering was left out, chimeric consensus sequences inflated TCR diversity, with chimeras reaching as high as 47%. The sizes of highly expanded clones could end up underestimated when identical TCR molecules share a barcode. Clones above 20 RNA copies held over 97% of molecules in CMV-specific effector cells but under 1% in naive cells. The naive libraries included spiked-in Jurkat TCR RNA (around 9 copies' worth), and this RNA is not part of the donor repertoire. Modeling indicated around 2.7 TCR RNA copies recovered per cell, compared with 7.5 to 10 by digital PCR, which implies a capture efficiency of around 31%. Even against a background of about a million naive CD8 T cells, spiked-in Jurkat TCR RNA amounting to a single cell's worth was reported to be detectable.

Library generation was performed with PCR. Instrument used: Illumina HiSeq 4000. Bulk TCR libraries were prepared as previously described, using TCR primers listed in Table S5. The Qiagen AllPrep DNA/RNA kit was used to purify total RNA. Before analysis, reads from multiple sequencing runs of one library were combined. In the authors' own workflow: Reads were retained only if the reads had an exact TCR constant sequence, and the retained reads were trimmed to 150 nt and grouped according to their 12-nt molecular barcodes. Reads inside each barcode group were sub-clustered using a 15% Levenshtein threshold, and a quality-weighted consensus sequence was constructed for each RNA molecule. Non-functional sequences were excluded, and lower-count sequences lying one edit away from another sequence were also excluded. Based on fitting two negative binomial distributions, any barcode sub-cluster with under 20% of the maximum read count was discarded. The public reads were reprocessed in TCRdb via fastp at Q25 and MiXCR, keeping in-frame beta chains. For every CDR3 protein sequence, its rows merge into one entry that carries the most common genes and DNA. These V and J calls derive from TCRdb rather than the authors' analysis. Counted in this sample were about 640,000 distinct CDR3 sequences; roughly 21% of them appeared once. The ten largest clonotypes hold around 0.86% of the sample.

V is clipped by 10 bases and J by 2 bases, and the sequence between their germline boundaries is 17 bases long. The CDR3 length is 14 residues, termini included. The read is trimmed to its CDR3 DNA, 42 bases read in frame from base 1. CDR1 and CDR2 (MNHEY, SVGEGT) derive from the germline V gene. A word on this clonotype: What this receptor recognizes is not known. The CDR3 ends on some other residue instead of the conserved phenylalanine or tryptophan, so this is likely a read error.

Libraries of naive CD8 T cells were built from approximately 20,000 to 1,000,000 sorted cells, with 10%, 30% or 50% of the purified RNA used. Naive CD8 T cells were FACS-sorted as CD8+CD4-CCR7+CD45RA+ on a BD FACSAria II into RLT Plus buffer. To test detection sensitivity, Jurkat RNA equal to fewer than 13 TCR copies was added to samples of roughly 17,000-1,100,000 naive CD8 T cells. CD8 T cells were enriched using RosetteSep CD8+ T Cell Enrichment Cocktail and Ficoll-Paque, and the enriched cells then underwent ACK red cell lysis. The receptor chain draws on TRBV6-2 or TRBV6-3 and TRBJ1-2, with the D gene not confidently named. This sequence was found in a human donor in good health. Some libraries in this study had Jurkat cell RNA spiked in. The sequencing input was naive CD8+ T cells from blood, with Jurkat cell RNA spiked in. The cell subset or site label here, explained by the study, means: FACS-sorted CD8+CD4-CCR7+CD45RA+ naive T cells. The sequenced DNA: TGTGCCACCGTACCAACGACAAAGAACTATGGCTACACCTCC. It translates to CATVPTTKNYGYTS.